This entry is about one TCR beta chain. Repertoires were generated with immunoSEQ multiplex PCR, while TCRdb's copy carries only in-frame clones and drops some. This sample has 72,000 or so clones; 80% to 85% occur once, and the top ten carry 3.5% to 4.5%. This CDR3 region has 11 residues. Germline lookup yields CDR1 SGHAT and CDR2 FQNNGV. Deletions cut 5 bases from V and 7 bases from J, with 9 bases between. The source of the sample is a study of OX40 agonist ivuxolimab in advanced cancers. Collection of blood occurred at baseline, at cycle 4 day 1, and at cycle 7 day 1. The rearrangement joins TRBV11-2 to TRBJ2-7; possibly TRBD1 for D (6 bases). The source material was CD4+ or CD8+ T cells sorted from blood, sampled in a trial of the OX40 agonist ivuxolimab. The origin of this receptor is an adult with an advanced solid tumor such as melanoma, head and neck, liver or kidney cancer. The CDR3 sequence is CASSLGTEQYF. For the CDR3, the DNA is TGTGCCAGCAGCCTAGGGACAGAGCAGTACTTC.